This T cell receptor (beta chain) comes out of a study of blood T cell repertoires in COVID-19. Across the study: COVID-19 samples collected from the United States, Italy and Spain covered acute and convalescent phases.

The germline gives CDR1 SGDLS, CDR2 YYNGEE. The CDR3 is made up of 15 amino acids. V lost 2 bases, J lost 4 bases, and 3 bases stayed unmatched. Assay used: immunoSEQ multiplex PCR; TCRdb lists only in-frame clones, some missing. The repertoire holds some 48,000 clones, with around four fifths as singletons. Input material: peripheral blood. The receptor comes from a human donor in a cohort sampled during active COVID-19. The chain has TRBV9 and TRBJ2-1, with 10 bases lining up with TRBD2. This CDR3 is CASSVSGGFYNEQFF. The CDR3 nucleotides are TGTGCCAGCAGCGTTAGCGGGGGGTTTTACAATGAGCAGTTCTTC.